The next 16 T cell receptor beta chains were all read from a single sample in a study of T cell responses to AZD1222 COVID-19 vaccine (dated by TCRdb to about 2021). The method was the immunoSEQ multiplex PCR assay. What TCRdb holds here is the immuneACCESS table cut down to in-frame rearrangements. Part of the clones is not present; checked against another copy, under half of the missing clones reflect an unresolved V gene, and the others are unexplained. This sample comprises nearly 110,000 clones, around 91% of them detected only once. The ten top clones hold less than 25% of the sample. Explained via the paper, the time point label denotes: baseline before first vaccination. The sample was peripheral blood, taken on day 0 of AZD1222 vaccination. These receptors all stem from an adult in good health.

The V call is TRBV4-3, the J call TRBJ2-6; TRBD1 matches at 10 bases. The CDR3 totals 17 residues. Germline V gene data show CDR1 as LGHNA and CDR2 as YSLEER. Losses at the gene ends were 3 bases for V and 2 bases for J; bases not matched to a gene: 4. CDR3 sequence: CASSHRQGATGANVLTF. In DNA, the CDR3 is TGCGCCAGCAGCCACAGACAGGGGGCTACTGGGGCCAACGTCCTGACTTTC.

The gene calls are TRBV3-1 (or the pseudogene TRBV3-2) and TRBJ2-3; D remains ambiguous. CDR1 LGHDT and CDR2 YNNKEL come from the germline V gene (reference sequence). The V end was cut by 1 base, the J end by 2 bases, with 7 bases between. The CDR3 covers 14 residues. CDR3 loop: CASSQGTFTDTQYF. The CDR3, as DNA: TGTGCCAGCAGCCAAGGGACCTTCACAGATACGCAGTATTTT.

This chain uses TRBV5-1 with TRBJ2-7; no definite D call. The CDR3 length is 14 residues. V was clipped by 3 bases and J by 6 bases, with 16 bases between them. Germline V gene lookup returns CDR1 SGHRS and CDR2 YFSETQ. CDR3 sequence reads: CASSSGPRHSEQYF. Written as DNA, the CDR3 is TGCGCCAGCAGCTCGGGCCCACGACACTCCGAGCAGTACTTC.

The V gene is TRBV19, the J gene TRBJ1-1; D is unclear. This CDR3 is 14 amino acids long. From germline, CDR1 is LNHDA and CDR2 SQIVND (reference sequence). The ends were cut back, 2 bases at V and 0 bases at J, with 7 bases in the middle. This CDR3 is CASSINHVNTEAFF. As DNA, the CDR3 is TGTGCCAGTAGTATAAACCACGTGAACACTGAAGCTTTCTTT.

This chain uses TRBV23-1 with TRBJ1-5; the D is unclear. TRBV23-1 qualifies as an ORF whose function is uncertain. V was shortened by 5 bases and J by 5 bases, with 7 bases between the two germline ends. The CDR3 length is 12 residues. CDR3 loop: CASSEVDQPQHF. The CDR3 DNA reads as TGCGCCAGCAGTGAGGTTGATCAGCCCCAGCATTTT.

This chain links TRBV7-9 with TRBJ2-2, with no clear D. This CDR3 spans 13 amino acids. Germline assignment: CDR1 SEHNR and CDR2 FQNEAQ (reference sequence). V was trimmed by 1 base and J by 10 bases, leaving 10 bases between them. CDR3 region: CASSLEAGLELFF. The CDR3 nucleotides read TGTGCCAGCAGCTTAGAGGCAGGTTTGGAGCTGTTTTTT. Based on the CDR3 plus reference TRBV7-9 and TRBJ2-2, the full variable domain is DTGVSQNPRHKITKRGQNVTFRCDPISEHNRLYWYRQTLGQGPEFLTYFQNEAQLEKSRLLSDRFSAERPKGSFSTLEIQRTEQGDSAMYLCASSLEAGLELFFGEGSRLTVL.

A word on this clone: This sample includes further DNA sequences coding for the same CDR3. The chain has TRBV7-9 and TRBJ2-2, with 14 bases that match TRBD2. The CDR3 consists of 17 residues. The ends lost 6 bases at V and 2 bases at J; junction bases unmatched: 5. Looked up from germline, CDR1 is SEHNR and CDR2 is FQNEAQ (reference sequence). As DNA, the CDR3 is TGTGCCAGCAGTCGGACTAGCGGGGGGCTTAACACCGGGGAGCTGTTTTTT. Translating gives CASSRTSGGLNTGELFF.

V is TRBV4-3 and J is TRBJ1-6, with D uncertain. The CDR3 runs 17 residues. The V end lost 3 bases, the J end lost 6 bases, and 18 bases lay between the germline ends. In germline, CDR1 is LGHNA, CDR2 YSLEER. CDR3 DNA: TGCGCCAGCAGCCACGCCGTCGGCGCGGAACCTAATTCACCCCTCCACTTT. Its translation: CASSHAVGAEPNSPLHF.

The CDR3 DNA reads TGTGCCAGCAGCGTAGATAACTGGTCTCTTACCGGGGAGCTGTTTTTT. This gives the protein CASSVDNWSLTGELFF. This chain joins TRBV9 and TRBJ2-2, with no clear D. There are 16 residues in the CDR3. The V end was cut by 0 bases, the J end by 5 bases, with 14 bases between. Germline CDR1 is SGDLS and CDR2 is YYNGEE.

V is TRBV7-9 and J is TRBJ2-7, with D hard to call. Germline CDR1 reads SEHNR; CDR2 reads FQNEAQ (reference sequence). The V and J ends lost 5 bases and 3 bases respectively, with 11 bases between them. The CDR3 has 13 residues. CDR3 coding DNA: TGTGCCAGCAGCGGATCACATAACTACGAGCAGTACTTC. Amino acid sequence: CASSGSHNYEQYF. The entire variable domain, with the rest obtained from reference TRBV7-9 and TRBJ2-7, is as follows: DTGVSQNPRHKITKRGQNVTFRCDPISEHNRLYWYRQTLGQGPEFLTYFQNEAQLEKSRLLSDRFSAERPKGSFSTLEIQRTEQGDSAMYLCASSGSHNYEQYFGPGTRLTVT.

The chain uses TRBV12-5 and TRBJ1-4; D gene ambiguous. CDR3 length: 14 residues. V was cut by 4 bases and J by 2 bases, with 8 bases left in between. Germline V gives CDR1 LGHNT, CDR2 FRNRAP. CDR3 in DNA: TGTGCTAGTGGTTCAGAATTTACTAATGAAAAACTGTTTTTT. Amino acids: CASGSEFTNEKLFF.

For this clone: One end of the junction varies from germline; a read error may be responsible. This sequence joins TRBV19 and TRBJ2-2; unclear D gene. The CDR3 covers 12 residues. From germline, CDR1 is LNHDA and CDR2 SQIVND (reference sequence). This CDR3 reads CASSVELRELFF. CDR3 in DNA: TGTGCCAGTAGTGTAGAGTTGAGGGAGCTGTTTTTT. Based on the CDR3 plus reference TRBV19 and TRBJ2-2, the full variable domain is DGGITQSPKYLFRKEGQNVTLSCEQNLNHDAMYWYRQDPGQGLRLIYYSQIVNDFQKGDIAEGYSVSREKKESFPLTVTSAQKNPTAFYLCASSVELRELFFGEGSRLTVL.

The V call is TRBV6-5, the J call TRBJ2-5; no reliable D call. Trimming shortened V by 2 bases and J by 5 bases, and 15 bases separated the two germline ends. From germline, CDR1 is MNHEY and CDR2 SVGAGI. The CDR3 runs 15 residues. The CDR3 loop is CASSYGSLVRETQYF. The CDR3 bases are TGTGCCAGCAGTTACGGGTCGTTGGTACGGGAGACCCAGTACTTC.

The chain employs TRBV18 and TRBJ1-6; D gene uncertain. This CDR3 is 16 amino acids long. CDR1 is KGHSH, CDR2 LQKENI, per germline. V was cut by 6 bases and J by 5 bases, with 17 bases left in between. CDR3 sequence: CASSPLGYGDNSPLHF. The CDR3 DNA sequence: TGTGCCAGCTCGCCCTTGGGGTATGGCGATAATTCACCCCTCCACTTT.

The CDR3 DNA sequence: TGCGCCAGCAGCTTGGCAGCAACTGGGAATGAGCAGTTCTTC. Protein sequence: CASSLAATGNEQFF. The chain employs TRBV5-1 and TRBJ2-1; no firm D call. Germline V gives CDR1 SGHRS, CDR2 YFSETQ. Between the trimmed V and J ends, which lost 0 bases and 7 bases, there was a span of 11 bases. The CDR3 is 14 residues long.

The chain couples TRBV5-1 to TRBJ2-7; no clear D gene. This CDR3 spans 13 amino acids. V was shortened by 4 bases and J by 6 bases, with 14 bases between the two germline ends. The germline V gene encodes CDR1 SGHRS and CDR2 YFSETQ. CDR3 nucleotides: TGCGCCAGCAGCACGGACGGGTTCGGCGAGCAGTACTTC. It codes for CASSTDGFGEQYF. The whole variable domain, remainder taken from reference TRBV5-1 and TRBJ2-7, is KAGVTQTPRYLIKTRGQQVTLSCSPISGHRSVSWYQQTPGQGLQFLFEYFSETQRNKGNFPGRFSGRQFSNSRSEMNVSTLELGDSALYLCASSTDGFGEQYFGPGTRLTVT.